These 24 T cell receptor beta chains were all obtained from the same sample, sequenced in a study of low-dose radiotherapy and immunotherapy resistance in tumors (dated 2022 in TCRdb). Instrument on record: Illumina HiSeq 2500. To make first-strand cDNA, Superscript III was used along with a set of TRAV- and TRBV-specific primers so that both the TCRalpha and TCRbeta chains were covered. TCRs were amplified with Phusion for 15 to 20 PCR cycles, with a constant-region primer paired with the adapter attached to the V primers. The public sequencing data were trimmed at Q25 with fastp and processed into clonotypes with MiXCR by TCRdb, which kept only in-frame beta chains. Rows matching on CDR3 protein sequence are summarized as one entry with the most common DNA and genes. The sample contains some 82,000 distinct CDR3 sequences, around 18% of them found a single time. Together, the top ten hold 5.9% of the sample.

Taken with the paper, the label for time point translates to: before trial treatment. The sequencing here drew on PBMCs, taken before treatment. Receptor source: a male donor with prostate cancer.

The sample holds many counts of this clonotype. V is TRBV5-4 and J is TRBJ2-2, with D perhaps matching TRBD1 (6 bases). The CDR3 is 18 residues long. The V gene's germline CDR1 is SGHNT and CDR2 YYREEE (reference sequence). The V gene lost 0 bases and the J gene lost 4 bases, with 19 bases spanning the gap. The CDR3 DNA follows: TGTGCCAGCAGCTTGGGAGGGGCCAACAGGGTCGTCACCGGGGAGCTGTTTTTT. Translated: CASSLGGANRVVTGELFF.

This clonotype occurred many times. V is TRBV20-1 and J is TRBJ1-5; no reliable D call. Deletions cut 2 bases from V and 0 bases from J, with 5 bases between. The CDR3 consists of 13 residues. Germline V gene data show CDR1 as DFQATT and CDR2 as SNEGSKA (reference sequence). The CDR3 DNA sequence: TGCAGTGCTAGATCGTATAGCAATCAGCCCCAGCATTTT. Amino acids: CSARSYSNQPQHF.

In its sample, this clonotype was seen many times. The chain has TRBV3-1 and TRBJ1-1; D gene unclear. Trimming removed 0 bases at V and 11 bases at J, with 13 bases between. The germline V gene has CDR1 LGHDT and CDR2 YNNKEL (reference sequence). The CDR3 has 13 amino acids. CDR3: CASSQDRPEGAFF. In nucleotides, the CDR3 is TGTGCCAGCAGCCAAGACCGACCCGAAGGGGCTTTCTTT. Full variable domain (outside the CDR3, taken from reference TRBV3-1 and TRBJ1-1): DTAVSQTPKYLVTQMGNDKSIKCEQNLGHDTMYWYKQDSKKFLKIMFSYNNKELIINETVPNRFSPKSPDKAHLNLHINSLELGDSAVYFCASSQDRPEGAFFGQGTRLTVV.

At least ten counts were recorded for this clonotype. This sequence joins TRBV20-1 and TRBJ2-4, with no clear D. Trimming pared 3 bases from V and 0 bases from J, leaving 12 bases between. The CDR3 is made up of 15 amino acids. Germline assignment: CDR1 DFQATT and CDR2 SNEGSKA (reference sequence). CDR3 nucleotide sequence: TGCAGTGCTAGTGTCCCGCGGTTAGCCAAAAACATTCAGTACTTC. Protein product: CSASVPRLAKNIQYF.

This clonotype came up many times. V gene TRBV3-1 combines with J gene TRBJ2-3; TRBD2 agrees at 13 bases. V shed 4 bases and J 0 bases; nucleotides not matched to a gene: 4. The germline V gene has CDR1 LGHDT and CDR2 YNNKEL (reference sequence). There are 17 residues in the CDR3. The CDR3 DNA is TGTGCCAGCAGCCGGACTAGCGGGAGCGGCAGCACAGATACGCAGTATTTT. Translating gives CASSRTSGSGSTDTQYF.

At least ten counts were recorded for this clonotype. V usage is TRBV14 and J usage is TRBJ1-1, with D unclear. Germline V gene lookup returns CDR1 SGHDN and CDR2 FVKESK. V was shortened by 4 bases and J by 1 base, with 13 bases between the two germline ends. CDR3 length: 15 residues. The CDR3 sequence is CASSPTPAKNTEAFF. The CDR3 bases are TGTGCCAGCAGCCCGACTCCCGCGAAGAACACTGAAGCTTTCTTT.

Turning to this clonotype: It is likely a read error: a sequence one base away is far more abundant. V is TRBV6-2 or TRBV6-3 and J is TRBJ2-4, with 7 positions matching TRBD1. The CDR3 runs 17 residues. V shed 4 bases, J shed 13 bases, and the junction held 22 bases outside the gene matches. Germline V gene lookup returns CDR1 MNHEY and CDR2 SVGEGT. This CDR3 is CASSWGTVRDVYNEQYF. In nucleotides, the CDR3 is TGTGCCAGCAGTTGGGGGACAGTCCGTGATGTCTACAATGAGCAGTACTTC.

This rearrangement joins TRBV6-6 to TRBJ2-7; D is possibly TRBD1 (6 bases). Germline V gene data show CDR1 as MNHNY and CDR2 as SVGAGI (reference sequence). There are 16 residues in the CDR3. V was trimmed by 5 bases and J by 6 bases, leaving 23 bases between them. The CDR3 coding sequence is TGTGCCAGCAGTCCCCAGGACAGCCCCATAACGGGCGAGCAGTACTTC. Translating it yields CASSPQDSPITGEQYF.

At least ten counts were recorded for this clonotype. The rearrangement links TRBV2 to TRBJ1-2, with 7 bases fitting TRBD1. This CDR3 has 13 residues. J lost 6 bases, V lost 5 bases, and 6 bases had no gene match. Germline lookup yields CDR1 SNHLY and CDR2 FYNNEI. CDR3 bases: TGTGCCAGCAGTCCCGACAGGGTTCATGGCTACACCTTC. Its protein product is CASSPDRVHGYTF.

This clonotype was seen just once. A far more abundant clone sits one base away, making this likely a read error. The J gene is TRBJ2-1, the V gene TRBV5-1; TRBD1 aligns across 9 bases. V gave up 5 bases and J gave up 10 bases; unmatched junction bases: 13. Germline CDR1 reads SGHRS; CDR2 reads YFSETQ. The CDR3 spans 15 residues. CDR3 in amino acids: CASSRSGTGNQEQFF. The CDR3 nucleotides are TGCGCCAGCAGTCGAAGCGGGACAGGGAATCAAGAGCAGTTCTTC.

This clonotype was seen only a few times. The chain combines TRBV3-1 with TRBJ2-1, with a tentative D call TRBD2 (6 bases). CDR1 LGHDT and CDR2 YNNKEL come from the germline V gene (reference sequence). CDR3 size: 15 residues. Deletions cut 4 bases from V and 4 bases from J, with 14 bases between. This CDR3 is CASSLLSGQYNEQFF. For the CDR3, the DNA is TGTGCCAGCAGCCTACTAAGCGGGCAGTACAATGAGCAGTTCTTC.

The table lists this clonotype with many counts. The V call is TRBV7-9, the J call TRBJ1-6; a possible D gene is TRBD1 (5 bases). CDR1 is SEHNR and CDR2 is FQNEAQ in the germline V gene (reference sequence). CDR3 length: 15 residues. V was clipped by 5 bases and J by 9 bases, with 17 bases between them. The CDR3 DNA reads as TGTGCCAGCAGCCCCATGGGGGTTCGGGGTTCACCCCTCCACTTT. Residues: CASSPMGVRGSPLHF.

In its sample, this clonotype was seen many times. The junction does not match germline at one end; this may be a read error. This chain links TRBV20-1 with TRBJ1-1, with 7 bases aligning to TRBD1. This CDR3 is built from 15 residues. Germline V CDR1 and CDR2: DFQATT, SNEGSKA (reference sequence). CDR3 sequence (DNA): TGCAGTGCTGGAGACGACAGGGAGGTGGGAACTGAAGCTTTCTTT. It yields the protein CSAGDDREVGTEAFF.

This clonotype was counted ten times or more. The chain links TRBV27 to TRBJ1-4; 11 bases align to TRBD1. Trimming removed 4 bases from V and 5 bases from J; junction bases left unmatched: 3. This CDR3 is 15 amino acids long. Germline V gene sequence: CDR1 MNHEY, CDR2 SMNVEV (reference sequence). This CDR3 is CASSWTGGANEKLFF. As DNA, the CDR3 is TGTGCCAGCAGTTGGACAGGGGGCGCGAATGAAAAACTGTTTTTT.

This clonotype was picked up many times. The chain combines TRBV4-1 with TRBJ2-7, with 12 bases matching TRBD2. The CDR3 is 16 residues long. The V gene end was trimmed by 2 bases and the J gene end by 4 bases; junction bases not matched to a gene: 6. Germline V gene sequence: CDR1 MGHRA, CDR2 YSYEKL. CDR3 protein: CASSQQTSGSAYEQYF. Here the CDR3 DNA reads TGCGCCAGCAGCCAACAGACTAGCGGGAGTGCTTACGAGCAGTACTTC.

This clonotype showed up many times. The chain carries TRBV19 and TRBJ2-5; D could derive from TRBD1 or TRBD2 (6 bases each). The length of the CDR3 is 12 residues. The germline V gene has CDR1 LNHDA and CDR2 SQIVND (reference sequence). V was trimmed by 3 bases and J by 9 bases, leaving 11 bases between them. The CDR3, as DNA: TGTGCCAGTAGTATTCCGGGGGCGTCCCAGTACTTC. This codes for CASSIPGASQYF.

The gene calls are TRBV9 and TRBJ2-3; TRBD2 matches 12 bases. V lost 4 bases to trimming and J lost 1 base; unmatched junction nucleotides: 7. CDR1 SGDLS and CDR2 YYNGEE come from the germline V gene. The CDR3 length is 17 residues. The CDR3 here is CASSPLAGGRRTDTQYF. In nucleotides, the CDR3 is TGTGCCAGCAGCCCCCTAGCGGGGGGGCGGCGCACAGATACGCAGTATTTT.

The chain carries TRBV13 and TRBJ2-3, with D perhaps assigned TRBD1 or TRBD2 (5 bases each). Germline loops: CDR1 PRHDT, CDR2 FYEKMQ (reference sequence). This CDR3 comprises 14 residues. V gave up 1 base and J gave up 5 bases, with 10 bases separating them. Here the CDR3 reads CASSLAGPRDTQYF. CDR3 coding DNA: TGTGCCAGCAGCTTAGCGGGGCCGCGAGATACGCAGTATTTT.

This clonotype appeared many times. CDR3 loop: CSANRDLGGRFF. DNA for the CDR3: TGCAGTGCTAACCGGGACCTCGGGGGGCGGTTCTTC. V and J are TRBV20-1 and TRBJ2-1; D possibly corresponds to TRBD2 (7 bases). Trimming stripped 4 bases from V and 15 bases from J, with 19 bases between. Germline CDR1 is DFQATT and CDR2 is SNEGSKA (reference sequence). This CDR3 has 12 amino acids.

This clonotype has at least ten counts. The chain joins TRBV5-1 to TRBJ2-1; 9 bases fit TRBD1. Germline values: CDR1 SGHRS, CDR2 YFSETQ. The ends lost 4 bases at V and 5 bases at J; junction bases unmatched: 7. This CDR3 is built from 15 residues. The CDR3 loop is CASSAGTGPHNEQFF. For the CDR3, the DNA is TGCGCCAGCAGCGCGGGGACAGGGCCTCACAATGAGCAGTTCTTC. Drawing the rest from reference TRBV5-1 and TRBJ2-1, the complete variable domain is KAGVTQTPRYLIKTRGQQVTLSCSPISGHRSVSWYQQTPGQGLQFLFEYFSETQRNKGNFPGRFSGRQFSNSRSEMNVSTLELGDSALYLCASSAGTGPHNEQFFGPGTRLTVL.

This clonotype has a single count. This rearrangement joins TRBV9 to TRBJ2-1; 8 bases map to TRBD2. CDR3 length equals 15 residues. V was pared by 6 bases and J by 1 base, with 6 bases of the junction left unmatched. Germline V gene data show CDR1 as SGDLS and CDR2 as YYNGEE. As DNA, the CDR3 is TGTGCCAGCACCCAGACTAGCGTTTCCTACAATGAGCAGTTCTTC. Its protein is CASTQTSVSYNEQFF.

In this sample, this clonotype turned up many times. This chain uses TRBV6-2 or TRBV6-3 with TRBJ1-1, with a possible D match to TRBD1 (5 bases). V dropped 0 bases and J dropped 6 bases, with 14 bases sitting between them. Germline CDR1 MNHEY, CDR2 SVGEGT. The CDR3 covers 15 residues. The CDR3 region has the DNA TGTGCCAGCAGTTACTCGTATAGAGGGGTTGCTGAAGCTTTCTTT. Its translation is CASSYSYRGVAEAFF.

Remarks on this clonotype: A far larger clone differs by one base, so this is likely a read error. As DNA, the CDR3 is TGTGCCAGCAGTGAAGCTGGGAATCCCCAAGAGGCCCAGTACTTC. Its translation: CASSEAGNPQEAQYF. The rearrangement links TRBV13 to TRBJ2-5, with unresolved D. The CDR3 is made up of 15 amino acids. CDR1 is PRHDT, CDR2 FYEKMQ, per germline (reference sequence).

This clonotype occurred many times. The rearrangement links TRBV27 to TRBJ1-2, with 9 bases matching TRBD1. CDR1 and CDR2 (germline): MNHEY, SMNVEV (reference sequence). The CDR3 runs 14 residues. V lost 3 bases, J lost 7 bases, and 6 bases stayed unmatched. In DNA form, the CDR3 reads TGTGCCAGCAGTTTTCGCCGGGACAGGGTTGGCTACACCTTC. As protein: CASSFRRDRVGYTF.